The 14 T cell receptor beta chains presented below share a single source sample, sequenced in a study of OX40 agonist ivuxolimab in advanced cancers. The protocol was immunoSEQ multiplex PCR, while the TCRdb copy is restricted to in-frame clones and leaves out a portion. Found here are 85,000 to 95,000 clones, roughly 87% of them singletons; the top ten hold under 0.35%. The specimen was CD4+ or CD8+ T cells sorted from blood, collected in a trial of the OX40 agonist ivuxolimab. These receptors all come from an adult with an advanced solid tumor such as melanoma, head and neck, liver or kidney cancer.

The V gene is TRBV30, the J gene TRBJ1-1, with D uncertain. CDR3 length equals 13 residues. The germline V gene has CDR1 GTSNPN and CDR2 SVGIG (reference sequence). V was clipped by 5 bases and J by 0 bases, with 10 bases between them. CDR3 protein: CAWVNRVNTEAFF. For the CDR3, the DNA is TGTGCCTGGGTAAACAGAGTGAACACTGAAGCTTTCTTT.

The chain employs TRBV4-3 and TRBJ2-3; tentatively, D is TRBD1 (6 bases). V shed 2 bases and J shed 0 bases, with 9 bases lying between them. Germline V gives CDR1 LGHNA, CDR2 YSLEER. CDR3 length: 15 amino acids. CDR3 DNA sequence: TGCGCCAGCAGCCAACTAGGGACAAGCACAGATACGCAGTATTTT. It specifies CASSQLGTSTDTQYF.

The rearrangement uses TRBV4-3 and TRBJ2-7, with a possible D match to TRBD1 (6 bases). Germline assignment: CDR1 LGHNA and CDR2 YSLEER. Trimming removed 2 bases at V and 4 bases at J, with 15 bases between. This CDR3 has 15 residues. The CDR3 coding sequence is TGCGCCAGCAGCCAAAACCCCAGGGGCGCTTACGAGCAGTACTTC. This sequence encodes CASSQNPRGAYEQYF.

The chain combines TRBV18 with TRBJ2-2; TRBD2 might be the D (7 bases). The CDR3 extends over 16 amino acids. From germline, CDR1 is KGHSH and CDR2 LQKENI. Between the trimmed V and J ends, which lost 2 bases and 3 bases, there was a span of 13 bases. This CDR3 reads CASSPNRGADTGELFF. The CDR3 nucleotides read TGTGCCAGCTCACCAAACCGGGGGGCCGACACCGGGGAGCTGTTTTTT.

This chain links TRBV27 with TRBJ2-3; a weak D match, TRBD1 (6 bases). Germline-derived CDR1 and CDR2 are MNHEY and SMNVEV (reference sequence). The CDR3 loop spans 14 amino acids. The V end lost 2 bases, the J end lost 0 bases, and 6 bases lay between the germline ends. The CDR3 DNA reads as TGTGCCAGCAGTTTAGACAGGAGCACAGATACGCAGTATTTT. It encodes CASSLDRSTDTQYF.

V usage is TRBV11-2 and J usage is TRBJ1-4, with no clear D. CDR1 SGHAT and CDR2 FQNNGV come from the germline V gene. The germline V and J ends were trimmed by 5 bases and 4 bases, with 14 bases remaining between them. CDR3 size: 15 residues. CDR3 in DNA: TGTGCCAGCAGCGTTACGATAGCCCTTAATGAAAAACTGTTTTTT. Translation: CASSVTIALNEKLFF.

The rearrangement joins TRBV6-1 to TRBJ2-3; possible D gene TRBD1, 6 bases. Per the germline V gene, CDR1 is MNHNS and CDR2 is SASEGT. Trimming removed 2 bases at V and 2 bases at J, with 20 bases between. The CDR3 is made up of 18 amino acids. DNA of the CDR3: TGTGCCAGCAGTGAACGCCACGTAGCACAGGGCTTCACAGATACGCAGTATTTT. Its protein product is CASSERHVAQGFTDTQYF.

This rearrangement joins TRBV19 to TRBJ1-5; 8 positions match TRBD1. The CDR3 spans 14 residues. V was clipped by 9 bases and J by 5 bases; unmatched bases: 9. Germline V gene data show CDR1 as LNHDA and CDR2 as SQIVND (reference sequence). CDR3 loop: CASERTGRYQPQHF. CDR3 coding DNA: TGTGCCAGCGAAAGGACAGGGCGGTATCAGCCCCAGCATTTT.

J is TRBJ1-2 and V is TRBV28, with D possibly TRBD1 on 5 matching bases. Looked up from germline, CDR1 is MDHEN and CDR2 is SYDVKM. Trimming stripped 6 bases from V and 3 bases from J, with 14 bases between. The CDR3 sequence is 14 residues long. The chain's CDR3 is CASSLPGLDYGYTF. The DNA of the CDR3 is TGTGCCAGCAGCCTCCCGGGGCTTGACTATGGCTACACCTTC.

The gene calls are TRBV6-1 and TRBJ1-1, with TRBD1 as a possible D gene (5 bases). The CDR3 has 13 amino acids. Trimming removed 6 bases from V and 1 base from J, with 9 bases in between. Germline assignment: CDR1 MNHNS and CDR2 SASEGT. The CDR3 is CASRQDRNTEAFF. DNA for the CDR3: TGTGCCAGCAGACAAGACAGGAACACTGAAGCTTTCTTT.

The chain couples TRBV4-3 to TRBJ2-7; 8 nucleotides agree with TRBD2. Germline V CDR1 and CDR2: LGHNA, YSLEER. The CDR3 loop spans 16 amino acids. V trimming: 0 bases; J trimming: 3 bases; junction bases outside the gene matches: 7. The CDR3 sequence: CASSQEISGTVYEQYF. The CDR3 bases are TGCGCCAGCAGCCAAGAAATTAGCGGGACTGTCTACGAGCAGTACTTC.

This clone was picked up one time. This chain links TRBV9 with TRBJ2-3; unclear D gene. From germline, CDR1 is SGDLS and CDR2 YYNGEE. The CDR3 contains 16 residues. V lost 0 bases and J 0 bases, leaving 11 bases between the germline ends. The CDR3 loop is CASSVVEETSTDTQYF. CDR3 nucleotides: TGTGCCAGCAGCGTAGTCGAGGAAACTAGCACAGATACGCAGTATTTT.

In nucleotides, the CDR3 is TGTGCCGGGGGGACGGAGTCCTACGAGCAGTACTTC. It is translated as CAGGTESYEQYF. The rearrangement joins TRBV2 to TRBJ2-7; D possibly corresponds to TRBD2 (6 bases). Germline values: CDR1 SNHLY, CDR2 FYNNEI. Trimming stripped 11 bases from V and 1 base from J, with 12 bases between. The CDR3 has 12 residues.

This chain links TRBV28 with TRBJ2-5, with D possibly TRBD1 on 6 matching bases. The DNA end is a closer match to TRBJ2-7, so the J assignment may be wrong. CDR1 is MDHEN and CDR2 is SYDVKM in the germline V gene. The CDR3 has 12 residues. CDR3 amino acids: CASQGSPYEQYF. DNA of the CDR3: TGTGCCAGTCAGGGGTCCCCCTACGAGCAGTACTTC.